What follows describes a single T cell receptor beta chain. The source of the sample is a study of long-term antiretroviral therapy in people with HIV. The immunoSEQ assay was v3.0, run at survey level. Here immunoSEQ multiplex PCR was the method, and the copy in TCRdb shows in-frame clones only, minus some. The top ten clones hold under 5.5% of a sample with approximately 23,000 clones, 86% of them seen once. The sequence was collected from a man between 40 and 49 years old with HIV. Sequenced here: unsorted PBMCs, sampled roughly 2.7 years after starting antiretroviral therapy.

The CDR3 reads CARELRTSGRAGLYEQYF. The CDR3 region has the DNA TGTGCCAGAGAATTACGGACTAGCGGGAGGGCCGGTCTCTACGAGCAGTACTTC. The V and J genes are TRBV25-1 and TRBJ2-7; 15 bases agree with TRBD2. Germline-derived CDR1 and CDR2 are MGHDK and SYGVNS. The V and J ends lost 9 bases and 3 bases, in that order; junction bases with no gene match: 15. The length of the CDR3 is 18 residues.